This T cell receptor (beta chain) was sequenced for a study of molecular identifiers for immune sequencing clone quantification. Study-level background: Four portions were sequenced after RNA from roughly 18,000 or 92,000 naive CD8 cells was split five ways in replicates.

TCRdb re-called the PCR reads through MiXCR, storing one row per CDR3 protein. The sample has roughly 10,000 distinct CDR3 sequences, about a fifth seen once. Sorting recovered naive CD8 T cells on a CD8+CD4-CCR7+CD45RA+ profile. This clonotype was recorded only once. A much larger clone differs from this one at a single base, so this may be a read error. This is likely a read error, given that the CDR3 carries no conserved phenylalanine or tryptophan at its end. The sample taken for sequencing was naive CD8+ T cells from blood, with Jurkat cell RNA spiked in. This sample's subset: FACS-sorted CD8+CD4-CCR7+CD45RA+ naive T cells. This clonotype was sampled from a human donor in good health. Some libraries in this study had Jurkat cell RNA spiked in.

The CDR3 protein is CASSLGQNYEQYY. The CDR3 DNA reads as TGTGCCAGCAGTTTGGGACAGAACTACGAGCAGTACTAC. The chain is built from TRBV27 and TRBJ2-7, with 7 nucleotides matching TRBD1. The CDR3 is made up of 13 amino acids. Trimming cost V 3 bases and J 3 bases; bases outside gene matches: 2. The V gene's germline CDR1 is MNHEY and CDR2 SMNVEV (reference sequence).